This record covers a single T cell receptor (beta chain). Its specificity is not known. Produced via immunoSEQ multiplex PCR; TCRdb's table is partial and in-frame only. The sample yields about 80,000 clones, 60% to 85% seen once. The data are from a study of radiotherapy plus CTLA-4 blockade in lung cancer. Study as a whole: Around 20% of enrolled patients responded objectively, and roughly 30% had disease control.

Broader study findings: Researchers report tumor-derived TCR clones expanding in blood after radiotherapy plus ipilimumab. Early blood T cell clone changes and increased post-radiation serum interferon-beta were reportedly the strongest response predictors.

Germline trimming cut 4 bases from V and 5 bases from J; bases unmatched to any gene: 8. In germline, CDR1 is SGHRS, CDR2 YFSETQ. CDR3 length: 17 residues. This sample comprised peripheral blood, obtained from a patient treated with radiotherapy plus ipilimumab. This sequence joins TRBV5-1 and TRBJ2-5; TRBD2 agrees at 16 bases. The TCR sequence derives from a human donor with non-small cell lung cancer whose response to radiotherapy plus ipilimumab could not be evaluated. Some clones in this sample may be carry-over from other donors' samples. CDR3 protein: CASSRGLAGGPGETQYF. In DNA form, the CDR3 reads TGCGCCAGCAGCCGGGGACTAGCGGGGGGGCCGGGGGAGACCCAGTACTTC.